One and the same sample provided the 20 T cell receptor beta chains below, sequenced in a study of beta chain features in type 1 diabetes (dated by TCRdb to 2017 to 2018). Library prep was done by the immunoSEQ multiplex PCR assay. The entire isolated RNA was reverse transcribed using the High Capacity cDNA Reverse Transcription Kit, and thus expressed TCRB transcripts were sequenced. As stored in TCRdb, this immuneACCESS dataset retains in-frame rearrangements with V and J assigned. A fraction of the clones does not appear; measured against another copy, unresolved V genes explain less than half of the discrepancy, and the remainder lacks a known reason. The sample contains 810,000 or so clones, 15% to 20% of them found a single time. Of the sample, around 0.02% falls within the top ten clones. The sample consisted of naive CD4+ T cells from blood. The cell subset or site label, as the study defines it: true naive CD4+ T cells. All receptors derive from a woman aged 18-29 years in good health.

This clone was picked up a small number of times. The chain uses TRBV15 and TRBJ1-4; TRBD1 aligns across 7 bases. Losses at the gene ends were 1 base for V and 8 bases for J; bases not matched to a gene: 16. This CDR3 has 18 amino acids. Germline lookup yields CDR1 LNHNV and CDR2 YYDKDF (reference sequence). The CDR3 loop is CATSRGEMDRPLDEKLFF. The CDR3 bases are TGTGCCACCAGCAGAGGGGAAATGGACAGGCCATTGGACGAAAAACTGTTTTTT.

The chain joins TRBV18 to TRBJ2-4; 8 nucleotides line up with TRBD2. V shed 3 bases, J shed 1 base, and the junction held 5 bases outside the gene matches. Germline CDR1 is KGHSH and CDR2 is LQKENI. There are 16 residues in the CDR3. The DNA of the CDR3 is TGTGCCAGCTCACCGGTACTAGCGGCGGCCAAAAACATTCAGTACTTC. Residues: CASSPVLAAAKNIQYF.

The genes are TRBV28 and TRBJ2-1; 9 bases fit TRBD2. The V gene's germline CDR1 is MDHEN and CDR2 SYDVKM. The CDR3 totals 17 residues. V shed 4 bases, J shed 10 bases, and the junction held 17 bases outside the gene matches. CDR3 sequence reads: CASSSPASGTSWWEQFF. The CDR3 region has the DNA TGTGCCAGCAGTTCGCCCGCGTCCGGGACTAGCTGGTGGGAGCAGTTCTTC.

The rearrangement joins TRBV4-3 to TRBJ2-7, with a weak D call TRBD2 (6 bases). This CDR3 has 15 amino acids. V was clipped by 0 bases and J by 1 base, with 10 bases between them. CDR1 and CDR2 from the germline V gene are LGHNA and YSLEER. DNA for the CDR3: TGCGCCAGCAGCCAAGATCGGGCGGGATCCTACGAGCAGTACTTC. It encodes CASSQDRAGSYEQYF.

This clone was seen only a few times. Compared with germline, one end of the junction differs, possibly owing to a read error. This sequence joins TRBV7-9 and TRBJ2-5; weak D call: TRBD2 (5 bases). Per the germline V gene, CDR1 is SEHNR and CDR2 is FQNEAQ (reference sequence). CDR3 length: 14 residues. This CDR3 reads CASTLRGSTETQYF. The CDR3 DNA reads TGTGCCAGCACCTTAAGAGGGAGTACGGAGACCCAGTACTTC.

The chain has TRBV7-2 and TRBJ2-1; D uncertain. Per the germline V gene, CDR1 is SGHTA and CDR2 is FQGNSA. V gave up 2 bases and J gave up 6 bases, with 8 bases separating them. The CDR3 totals 13 residues. CDR3 nucleotides: TGTGCCAGCAGCTTAAGCACATTCAATGAGCAGTTCTTC. This encodes CASSLSTFNEQFF.

This clone was seen more than once but under ten times. The J gene is TRBJ2-1, the V gene TRBV7-9, with TRBD1 matching 8 bases. The CDR3 is made up of 14 amino acids. V lost 5 bases, J lost 8 bases, and 8 bases stayed unmatched. Germline lookup yields CDR1 SEHNR and CDR2 FQNEAQ (reference sequence). In DNA, the CDR3 is TGTGCCAGCAGCCCTTCAGGGGGCGAGCATGAGCAGTTCTTC. It encodes CASSPSGGEHEQFF.

The chain uses TRBV5-4 and TRBJ1-5; 7 bases agree with TRBD1. Germline loops: CDR1 SGHNT, CDR2 YYREEE (reference sequence). With 0 bases clipped from V and 1 base from J, the junction kept 7 bases outside the gene matches. This CDR3 has 17 residues. The CDR3 DNA is TGTGCCAGCAGCTTGGCTCAGACAGGGTTAAGCAATCAGCCCCAGCATTTT. Protein sequence: CASSLAQTGLSNQPQHF. The complete variable domain, with remaining parts taken from reference TRBV5-4 and TRBJ1-5, reads ETGVTQSPTHLIKTRGQQVTLRCSSQSGHNTVSWYQQALGQGPQFIFQYYREEENGRGNFPPRFSGLQFPNYSSELNVNALELDDSALYLCASSLAQTGLSNQPQHFGDGTRLSIL.

For this clone: In the same sample, other DNA sequences code for this CDR3. The chain joins TRBV18 to TRBJ2-1; maybe TRBD1 (6 bases). V lost 1 base and J 6 bases, leaving 7 bases between the germline ends. The CDR3 runs to 13 residues. The germline CDR1 and CDR2 sequences are KGHSH and LQKENI. CDR3 nucleotide sequence: TGTGCCAGCTCACCACTACAGGGCAATGAGCAGTTCTTC. Its translation: CASSPLQGNEQFF.

The CDR3 spells CASRQRQGDGYTF. CDR3 sequence (DNA): TGTGCCAGCAGGCAGAGACAGGGGGATGGCTACACCTTC. The chain carries TRBV4-2 and TRBJ1-2, with 9 bases identical to TRBD1. The CDR3 contains 13 residues. The germline gives CDR1 LGHNA, CDR2 YNFKEQ. V lost 6 bases, J lost 6 bases, and 5 bases stayed unmatched.

This clone was counted only a few times. The rearrangement uses TRBV6-6 and TRBJ2-2; 9 bases fit TRBD2. This CDR3 is 15 amino acids long. J lost 2 bases, V lost 3 bases, and 1 base had no gene match. The germline gives CDR1 MNHNY, CDR2 SVGAGI (reference sequence). The CDR3 region is CASSYSGRNTGELFF. Written as DNA, the CDR3 is TGTGCCAGCAGTTATAGCGGGAGAAACACCGGGGAGCTGTTTTTT.

The J gene is TRBJ2-7, the V gene TRBV7-9, with D unclear. Germline lookup yields CDR1 SEHNR and CDR2 FQNEAQ (reference sequence). V gave up 5 bases and J gave up 5 bases, with 10 bases separating them. The length of the CDR3 is 12 residues. Written as DNA, the CDR3 is TGTGCCAGCAGCCCCATAAGAAACGAGCAGTACTTC. Its translation: CASSPIRNEQYF. The full variable domain, in which reference TRBV7-9 and TRBJ2-7 provide the parts outside the CDR3, is DTGVSQNPRHKITKRGQNVTFRCDPISEHNRLYWYRQTLGQGPEFLTYFQNEAQLEKSRLLSDRFSAERPKGSFSTLEIQRTEQGDSAMYLCASSPIRNEQYFGPGTRLTVT.

This sequence joins TRBV6-5 and TRBJ1-1; D gene unclear. CDR3 length: 14 residues. V lost 2 bases and J lost 2, with 9 bases in between. Germline V gene lookup returns CDR1 MNHEY and CDR2 SVGAGI. CDR3 sequence reads: CASSYDPTNTEAFF. CDR3 nucleotide sequence: TGTGCCAGCAGTTACGACCCTACCAACACTGAAGCTTTCTTT.

The chain links TRBV10-3 to TRBJ2-5, with D perhaps TRBD1 (5 bases). In germline, CDR1 is ENHRY, CDR2 SYGVKD. The CDR3 totals 13 residues. V gave up 7 bases and J gave up 4 bases, with 13 bases separating them. This CDR3 reads CAITGNRGETQYF. CDR3 DNA: TGTGCCATCACCGGCAATAGGGGAGAGACCCAGTACTTC.

The sample holds a few counts of this clone. The V gene is TRBV7-2, the J gene TRBJ2-3; D remains unclear. The V gene's germline CDR1 is SGHTA and CDR2 FQGNSA. V was trimmed by 5 bases and J by 4 bases, leaving 10 bases between them. This CDR3 comprises 13 residues. The CDR3 here is CASSRLRSDTQYF. For the CDR3, the DNA is TGTGCCAGCAGCCGATTACGATCAGATACGCAGTATTTT.

Notes on this clone: In the same sample, other DNA sequences code for this CDR3. The J gene is TRBJ2-1, the V gene TRBV7-9; 9 bases agree with TRBD2. Germline values: CDR1 SEHNR, CDR2 FQNEAQ (reference sequence). V was clipped by 1 base and J by 6 bases; unmatched bases: 7. The CDR3 sequence is 16 residues long. The CDR3 DNA reads TGTGCCAGCAGCTTAGGGTCGGGACTAGCAGGCAATGAGCAGTTCTTC. It specifies CASSLGSGLAGNEQFF.

This clone was observed a handful of times. The chain employs TRBV5-1 and TRBJ2-7, with 8 bases lining up with TRBD1. Trimming took 2 bases from V and 2 from J; bases not matched to a gene: 6. The CDR3 sequence is 15 residues long. CDR1 is SGHRS and CDR2 is YFSETQ in the germline V gene. The CDR3: CASSLQGDLAYEQYF. CDR3 nucleotide sequence: TGCGCCAGCAGCTTACAGGGGGACCTAGCCTACGAGCAGTACTTC.

In DNA form, the CDR3 reads TGTGCCAGCAGCCAAGACGGGACAGGGAGTGGCTACACCTTC. Amino acid sequence: CASSQDGTGSGYTF. This sequence joins TRBV5-5 and TRBJ1-2; 9 nucleotides match TRBD1. Germline trimming cut 4 bases from V and 7 bases from J; bases unmatched to any gene: 8. Germline V lookup: CDR1 SGHKS, CDR2 YYEKEE (reference sequence). The CDR3 runs 14 residues.

This clone was found a few times. V and J are TRBV5-4 and TRBJ2-5; D may correspond to TRBD1 or TRBD2 (7 bases each). Germline V gene lookup returns CDR1 SGHNT and CDR2 YYREEE (reference sequence). Deletions cut 1 base from V and 7 bases from J, with 14 bases between. CDR3 length: 14 residues. CDR3 amino acids: CASSLNIRGGTQYF. The DNA of the CDR3 is TGTGCCAGCAGCTTGAACATCAGGGGGGGGACCCAGTACTTC.

The rearrangement links TRBV15 to TRBJ2-7; a possible D gene is TRBD2 (7 bases). The length of the CDR3 is 17 residues. V dropped 1 base and J dropped 4 bases, with 20 bases sitting between them. The V gene's germline CDR1 is LNHNV and CDR2 YYDKDF (reference sequence). The CDR3 DNA sequence: TGTGCCACCAGCAGAGCACTGCGGGGGCTTCAACGATACGAGCAGTACTTC. Translating it yields CATSRALRGLQRYEQYF.